Detailed here is one TCR beta chain. Antigen specificity is unknown. TCRdb's copy holds only in-frame clones and misses some; the assay was immunoSEQ multiplex PCR. The table has 2 million or so clones, roughly 95% seen once; the top ten hold more than 0.1%. This sample was taken from a study of shared clonotypes between healthy human individuals. Overall study findings and caveats: The authors sampled blood alone, and tissue repertoires likely differ. Sharing across four donors was highest in naive CD4 (roughly 5%) and lowest in memory CD8 (approximately 0.4%). Estimated clonotype richness was generally higher in naive than memory subsets.

Trimming pared 6 bases from V and 4 bases from J, leaving 12 bases between. Germline V lookup: CDR1 MNHNY, CDR2 SVGAGI (reference sequence). There are 13 residues in the CDR3. The chain recombines TRBV6-6 with TRBJ1-2, with a tentative D call TRBD1 (6 bases). Sequencing used naive CD4+ T cells sorted from blood. Regarding subset: CD45RA+ positively selected. This TCR was sampled from a man younger than 30 in good health. The CDR3 DNA follows: TGTGCCAGCAGCCGGACAGCCCTCTATGGCTACACCTTC. Translating it yields CASSRTALYGYTF.